These 28 T cell receptor beta chains came from one sample sequenced in a study of beta chain features in type 1 diabetes (dated by TCRdb to 2017 to 2018). Libraries were built with the immunoSEQ multiplex PCR assay. The entire isolated RNA was reverse transcribed using the High Capacity cDNA Reverse Transcription Kit, and thus expressed TCRB transcripts were sequenced. What TCRdb holds here is the immuneACCESS table cut down to in-frame rearrangements. Part of the clones is not present; checked against another copy, under half of the missing clones reflect an unresolved V gene, and the others are unexplained. Counted in this sample were approximately 600,000 clones; 9.5% to 15% of them appeared once. In total, the top ten clones hold more than 0.1% of the sample. The antigens of these receptors remain unknown. Beyond this particular receptor, the publication reports: Type 1 diabetes patients showed a moderate but significant shortening of TCRB CDR3 length in all four CD4+ subsets.

What was sequenced was naive CD4+ T cells from blood. Taken with the paper, the label for cell subset or site translates to: true naive CD4+ T cells. The source is a man in his thirties or forties with type 1 diabetes.

The chain uses TRBV7-8 and TRBJ2-2; a weak D match, TRBD2 (5 bases). Germline V gene sequence: CDR1 SGHVS, CDR2 FQNEAQ. CDR3 length: 16 residues. Trimming removed 4 bases from V and 1 base from J, with 13 bases in between. CDR3 in DNA: TGTGCCAGCAGCTCTCGGACTTCCGGGAACACCGGGGAGCTGTTTTTT. This sequence encodes CASSSRTSGNTGELFF.

This clone was counted a single time. This chain uses TRBV5-1 with TRBJ1-2; D gene ambiguous. The CDR3 sequence is 13 residues long. The V and J ends lost 0 bases and 7 bases respectively, with 10 bases between them. CDR1 is SGHRS, CDR2 YFSETQ, per germline. The CDR3 region has the DNA TGCGCCAGCAGCTTGGTGCGGGCGGGTGGCTACACCTTC. Translated: CASSLVRAGGYTF.

This clone showed up just a few times. As DNA, the CDR3 is TGTGCCTTCGTTTCCGGGACAGTCAACTATGGCTACACCTTC. It codes for CAFVSGTVNYGYTF. V gene TRBV30 combines with J gene TRBJ1-2; 7 bases map to TRBD1. V dropped 7 bases and J dropped 2; count of bases not matched to a gene: 10. The CDR3 covers 14 residues. Germline CDR1 is GTSNPN and CDR2 is SVGIG (reference sequence).

The V call is TRBV7-8, the J call TRBJ2-5; 13 nucleotides align to TRBD2. With V trimmed by 4 bases and J by 5 bases, 10 bases remained unmatched. The germline gives CDR1 SGHVS, CDR2 FQNEAQ. The CDR3 extends over 17 amino acids. The chain's CDR3 is CASSSQLAGGLGETQYF. Written as DNA, the CDR3 is TGTGCCAGCAGCTCCCAACTAGCGGGGGGGCTAGGGGAGACCCAGTACTTC.

This chain joins TRBV29-1 and TRBJ2-1, with a possible D match to TRBD1 (7 bases). Trimming shortened V by 3 bases and J by 0 bases, and 12 bases separated the two germline ends. The CDR3 spans 15 residues. Germline V gene data show CDR1 as SQVTM and CDR2 as ANQGSEA. The CDR3 reads CSVEEGASSYNEQFF. The CDR3 DNA reads as TGCAGCGTTGAGGAGGGGGCGAGCTCCTACAATGAGCAGTTCTTC.

The gene calls are TRBV7-3 and TRBJ2-1; 9 bases are shared with TRBD2. The V and J ends lost 5 bases and 7 bases, in that order; junction bases with no gene match: 9. Germline V gives CDR1 SGHTA, CDR2 FQGTGA. This CDR3 contains 15 residues. The DNA of the CDR3 is TGTGCCAGCAGCCAGCCGGGACTAGCCTTTAATGAGCAGTTCTTC. Protein product: CASSQPGLAFNEQFF.

The rearrangement uses TRBV7-9 and TRBJ1-1, with 10 bases fitting TRBD1. The CDR3 extends over 16 amino acids. After removal of 4 bases from V and 6 bases from J, the junction contained 11 bases not matched to a gene. Germline V CDR1 and CDR2: SEHNR, FQNEAQ (reference sequence). CDR3 sequence reads: CASSYPGQGLMAEAFF. CDR3 DNA: TGTGCCAGCAGCTACCCGGGACAGGGGCTGATGGCTGAAGCTTTCTTT.

The rearrangement links TRBV20-1 to TRBJ2-7; D call uncertain. Per germline, CDR1 DFQATT and CDR2 SNEGSKA (reference sequence). The CDR3 consists of 11 residues. V dropped 6 bases and J dropped 2 bases, with 8 bases sitting between them. The CDR3 here is CSAPNAYEQYF. CDR3 sequence (DNA): TGCAGTGCCCCTAACGCCTACGAGCAGTACTTC.

This clone was counted a few times. The DNA of the CDR3 is TGTGCCACCAGCAGACAGGGGGCCTCCTATGGCTACACCTTC. It encodes CATSRQGASYGYTF. The chain employs TRBV15 and TRBJ1-2; 8 bases are a match to TRBD1. Germline V gives CDR1 LNHNV, CDR2 YYDKDF (reference sequence). Trimming cost V 2 bases and J 4 bases; bases outside gene matches: 3. CDR3 length: 14 amino acids.

Only a few counts were recorded for this clone. The chain couples TRBV2 to TRBJ2-5, with D possibly matching TRBD2 (6 bases). CDR1 and CDR2 from the germline V gene are SNHLY and FYNNEI. The CDR3 is 15 residues long. Between the trimmed V and J ends, which lost 7 bases and 4 bases, there was a span of 19 bases. The CDR3 bases are TGTGCCAGCACGCCTAGCGAGGTTGGGGGAGAGACCCAGTACTTC. Protein sequence: CASTPSEVGGETQYF.

The rearrangement links TRBV30 to TRBJ1-2; 8 positions match TRBD1. CDR3 length: 12 residues. V was pared by 3 bases and J by 5 bases, with 2 bases of the junction left unmatched. Germline V CDR1 and CDR2: GTSNPN, SVGIG (reference sequence). CDR3 region: CAWRDRVYGYTF. CDR3 DNA sequence: TGTGCCTGGAGGGACAGGGTTTATGGCTACACCTTC.

This clone was seen more than once but under ten times. Germline is not matched at one junction end, which may reflect a read error. The chain links TRBV6-1 to TRBJ1-4; 9 nucleotides line up with TRBD1. CDR1 MNHNS and CDR2 SASEGT come from the germline V gene. The CDR3 sequence is 12 residues long. The CDR3 loop is CASSGFGDRAYF. DNA for the CDR3: TGTGCCAGCAGTGGTTTTGGGGACAGGGCATATTTT.

This clone was counted only a few times. This chain joins TRBV9 and TRBJ2-3; 15 positions match TRBD2. Per the germline V gene, CDR1 is SGDLS and CDR2 is YYNGEE. J was trimmed by 0 bases and V by 2 bases; bases with no gene match: 10. The CDR3 totals 20 residues. The CDR3, as DNA: TGTGCCAGCAGCGTCCGGACTAGCGGGGGGGACCTGCCTAGCACAGATACGCAGTATTTT. This translates into CASSVRTSGGDLPSTDTQYF.

About this clone itself: Additional DNA sequences in this sample encode the identical CDR3. The genes are TRBV4-3 and TRBJ2-1; no reliable D call. V was cut by 0 bases and J by 0 bases, with 6 bases left in between. The CDR3 length is 15 residues. The V gene's germline CDR1 is LGHNA and CDR2 YSLEER. CDR3 nucleotide sequence: TGCGCCAGCAGCCAAGACAGGAGCTCCTACAATGAGCAGTTCTTC. Its translation: CASSQDRSSYNEQFF.

This sequence joins TRBV13 and TRBJ2-5, with D perhaps TRBD1 (6 bases). Germline V gene lookup returns CDR1 PRHDT and CDR2 FYEKMQ (reference sequence). The CDR3 contains 15 residues. V lost 4 bases to trimming and J lost 4 bases, with 16 bases between them. The CDR3: CASSSYSRDTETQYF. In nucleotides, the CDR3 is TGTGCCAGCAGCTCGTACAGCCGGGACACAGAGACCCAGTACTTC.

The chain has TRBV9 and TRBJ2-7; 10 nucleotides agree with TRBD2. The CDR3 sequence is 15 residues long. V was pared by 3 bases and J by 7 bases, with 10 bases of the junction left unmatched. From germline, CDR1 is SGDLS and CDR2 YYNGEE. In nucleotides, the CDR3 is TGTGCCAGCAGCGGGCCCCTAGCGGGGGCTGGGGAGCAGTACTTC. Translation gives CASSGPLAGAGEQYF. Filled out from reference TRBV9 and TRBJ2-7, the complete variable domain reads DSGVTQTPKHLITATGQRVTLRCSPRSGDLSVYWYQQSLDQGLQFLIQYYNGEERAKGNILERFSAQQFPDLHSELNLSSLELGDSALYFCASSGPLAGAGEQYFGPGTRLTVT.

The J gene is TRBJ1-2, the V gene TRBV19; D uncertain. CDR1 and CDR2 from the germline V gene are LNHDA and SQIVND (reference sequence). The CDR3 runs to 14 residues. V dropped 5 bases and J dropped 4 bases, with 14 bases sitting between them. This CDR3 is CASSQTPDFYGYTF. The CDR3 nucleotides read TGTGCCAGTAGTCAGACGCCAGACTTCTATGGCTACACCTTC.

This clone was found a few times. The chain combines TRBV4-3 with TRBJ1-5; TRBD1 matches 7 bases. This CDR3 is 14 amino acids long. The V segment lost 4 bases and the J segment 6 bases; nucleotides outside the gene matches: 6. Germline V CDR1 and CDR2: LGHNA, YSLEER. DNA for the CDR3: TGCGCCAGCAGCCCTCAAGAGGGGGCTCAGCCCCAGCATTTT. It codes for CASSPQEGAQPQHF.

CDR3 in DNA: TGTGCCAGCAGCGGATGGGACAGGGCCTACGAGCAGTACTTC. Translated, it gives CASSGWDRAYEQYF. The genes are TRBV7-8 and TRBJ2-7; 9 nucleotides line up with TRBD1. Germline values: CDR1 SGHVS, CDR2 FQNEAQ. V trimming: 5 bases; J trimming: 2 bases; junction bases outside the gene matches: 4. The CDR3 sequence is 14 residues long.

This rearrangement joins TRBV6-5 to TRBJ1-2; 9 bases agree with TRBD1. V lost 4 bases and J lost 4; bases outside the gene matches: 4. This CDR3 has 14 residues. The germline V gene encodes CDR1 MNHEY and CDR2 SVGAGI. CDR3 region: CASSSPDRGYGYTF. The CDR3 nucleotides are TGTGCCAGCAGTTCCCCGGACAGGGGCTATGGCTACACCTTC.

The chain carries TRBV10-3 and TRBJ2-2; D not certain. Germline CDR1 reads ENHRY; CDR2 reads SYGVKD. V gave up 5 bases and J gave up 1 base, with 8 bases separating them. The CDR3 loop spans 14 amino acids. The CDR3 region is CAISFQQNTGELFF. CDR3 coding DNA: TGTGCCATCAGTTTTCAACAGAACACCGGGGAGCTGTTTTTT.

On this clone: Other nucleotide sequences in the sample specify the same CDR3. The chain carries TRBV5-1 and TRBJ2-7, with D perhaps TRBD1 or TRBD2 (5 bases each). Germline-derived CDR1 and CDR2 are SGHRS and YFSETQ. V was clipped by 3 bases and J by 3 bases, with 13 bases between them. The CDR3 sequence is 14 residues long. Written as DNA, the CDR3 is TGCGCCAGCAGCTCCGGGACGGAGAACTACGAGCAGTACTTC. Its protein product is CASSSGTENYEQYF.

Of note for this clone: Other DNA sequences in this specimen translate into the identical CDR3. The chain recombines TRBV6-5 with TRBJ2-7; D is possibly TRBD2 (6 bases). With 0 bases removed from V and 3 bases from J, the gap between germline ends came to 9 bases. CDR3 length: 14 residues. CDR1 and CDR2 (germline): MNHEY, SVGAGI. CDR3 DNA sequence: TGTGCCAGCAGTTACTCGAGGAGGGACTACGAGCAGTACTTC. Residues: CASSYSRRDYEQYF.

This clone was counted between two and nine times. This chain links TRBV7-2 with TRBJ2-3; no clear D. Trimming removed 2 bases from V and 6 bases from J, with 9 bases in between. Germline V gives CDR1 SGHTA, CDR2 FQGNSA. This CDR3 is built from 13 residues. The CDR3: CASSLQAVDTQYF. CDR3 nucleotide sequence: TGTGCCAGCAGCTTACAGGCCGTGGATACGCAGTATTTT.

The CDR3 DNA sequence: TGCAGCGTTGTGTCCCCTGGGGCCAACGTCCTGACTTTC. Translation: CSVVSPGANVLTF. J is TRBJ2-6 and V is TRBV29-1; D call uncertain. The CDR3 is 13 residues long. Trimming took 4 bases from V and 2 from J, leaving 6 bases between them. Germline CDR1 reads SQVTM; CDR2 reads ANQGSEA.

The genes are TRBV27 and TRBJ1-1; 8 bases match TRBD1. Per germline, CDR1 MNHEY and CDR2 SMNVEV (reference sequence). The CDR3 covers 17 residues. The V and J ends lost 0 bases and 4 bases, in that order; junction bases with no gene match: 10. DNA of the CDR3: TGTGCCAGCAGTTTATCAATTTCCAGGGGGCAGGGCACTGAAGCTTTCTTT. Translated: CASSLSISRGQGTEAFF.

The chain couples TRBV29-1 to TRBJ1-2; unclear D gene. The CDR3 covers 11 residues. V lost 2 bases, J lost 5 bases, and 6 bases lay in between. Germline V gene data show CDR1 as SQVTM and CDR2 as ANQGSEA. In nucleotides, the CDR3 is TGCAGCGTTGAATTAGGGTATGGCTACACCTTC. Protein product: CSVELGYGYTF.

This clone was counted a few times. The chain has TRBV4-3 and TRBJ1-2, with 8 bases that match TRBD1. The germline V gene encodes CDR1 LGHNA and CDR2 YSLEER. V shed 7 bases, J shed 1 base, and the junction held 5 bases outside the gene matches. The CDR3 loop spans 14 amino acids. CDR3 bases: TGCGCCAGCACCCGGACAGGGTTTAACTATGGCTACACCTTC. This codes for CASTRTGFNYGYTF.